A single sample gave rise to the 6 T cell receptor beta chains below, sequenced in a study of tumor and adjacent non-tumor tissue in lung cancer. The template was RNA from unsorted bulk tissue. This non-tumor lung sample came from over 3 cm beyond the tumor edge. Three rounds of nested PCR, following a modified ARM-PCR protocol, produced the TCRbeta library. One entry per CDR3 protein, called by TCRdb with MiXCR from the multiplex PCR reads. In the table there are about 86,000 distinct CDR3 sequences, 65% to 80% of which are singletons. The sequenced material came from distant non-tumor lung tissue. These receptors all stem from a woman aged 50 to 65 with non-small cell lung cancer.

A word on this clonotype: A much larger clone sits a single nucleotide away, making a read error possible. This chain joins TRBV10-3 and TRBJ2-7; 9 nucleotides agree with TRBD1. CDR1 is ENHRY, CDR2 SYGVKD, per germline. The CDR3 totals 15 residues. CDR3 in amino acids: CTTSPGQGSSYEQYF. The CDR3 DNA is TGTACCACGTCACCGGGACAGGGATCCTCCTACGAGCAGTACTTC.

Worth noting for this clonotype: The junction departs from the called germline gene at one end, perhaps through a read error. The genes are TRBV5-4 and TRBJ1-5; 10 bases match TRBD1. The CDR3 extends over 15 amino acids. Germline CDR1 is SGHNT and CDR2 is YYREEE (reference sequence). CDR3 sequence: CARSAGQGGNQPQHF. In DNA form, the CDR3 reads TGTGCCAGGAGCGCCGGACAGGGGGGCAATCAGCCACAGCATTTT.

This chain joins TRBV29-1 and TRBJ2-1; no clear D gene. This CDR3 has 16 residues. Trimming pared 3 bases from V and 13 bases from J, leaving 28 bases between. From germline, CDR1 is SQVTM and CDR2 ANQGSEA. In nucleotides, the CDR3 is TGCAGCGTTGAGGATCCCCGCCGAAACTCCTACAGTGAACAGTTCTTC. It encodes CSVEDPRRNSYSEQFF.

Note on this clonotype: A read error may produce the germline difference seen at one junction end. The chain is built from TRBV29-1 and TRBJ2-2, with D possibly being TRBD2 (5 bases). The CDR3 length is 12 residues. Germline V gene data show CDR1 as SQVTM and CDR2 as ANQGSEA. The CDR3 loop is CSVEVGAGELFF. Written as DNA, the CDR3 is TGCAGTGTTGAAGTCGGGGCCGGGGAGCTGTTTTTT.

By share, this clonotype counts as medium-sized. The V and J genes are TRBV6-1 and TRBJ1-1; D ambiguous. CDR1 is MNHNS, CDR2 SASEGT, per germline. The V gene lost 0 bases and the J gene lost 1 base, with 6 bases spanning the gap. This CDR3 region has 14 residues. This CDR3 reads CASSEAIGNTEAFF. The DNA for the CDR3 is TGTGCCAGCAGTGAAGCAATCGGGAACACTGAAGCTTTCTTT.

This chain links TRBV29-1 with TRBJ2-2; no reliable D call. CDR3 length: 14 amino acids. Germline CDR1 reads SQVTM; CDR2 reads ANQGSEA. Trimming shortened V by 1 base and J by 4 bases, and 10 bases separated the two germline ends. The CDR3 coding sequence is TGCAGCGTTGAAGTGGTGGCCCTCACCGGGGAGCTGTTTTTT. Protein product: CSVEVVALTGELFF.